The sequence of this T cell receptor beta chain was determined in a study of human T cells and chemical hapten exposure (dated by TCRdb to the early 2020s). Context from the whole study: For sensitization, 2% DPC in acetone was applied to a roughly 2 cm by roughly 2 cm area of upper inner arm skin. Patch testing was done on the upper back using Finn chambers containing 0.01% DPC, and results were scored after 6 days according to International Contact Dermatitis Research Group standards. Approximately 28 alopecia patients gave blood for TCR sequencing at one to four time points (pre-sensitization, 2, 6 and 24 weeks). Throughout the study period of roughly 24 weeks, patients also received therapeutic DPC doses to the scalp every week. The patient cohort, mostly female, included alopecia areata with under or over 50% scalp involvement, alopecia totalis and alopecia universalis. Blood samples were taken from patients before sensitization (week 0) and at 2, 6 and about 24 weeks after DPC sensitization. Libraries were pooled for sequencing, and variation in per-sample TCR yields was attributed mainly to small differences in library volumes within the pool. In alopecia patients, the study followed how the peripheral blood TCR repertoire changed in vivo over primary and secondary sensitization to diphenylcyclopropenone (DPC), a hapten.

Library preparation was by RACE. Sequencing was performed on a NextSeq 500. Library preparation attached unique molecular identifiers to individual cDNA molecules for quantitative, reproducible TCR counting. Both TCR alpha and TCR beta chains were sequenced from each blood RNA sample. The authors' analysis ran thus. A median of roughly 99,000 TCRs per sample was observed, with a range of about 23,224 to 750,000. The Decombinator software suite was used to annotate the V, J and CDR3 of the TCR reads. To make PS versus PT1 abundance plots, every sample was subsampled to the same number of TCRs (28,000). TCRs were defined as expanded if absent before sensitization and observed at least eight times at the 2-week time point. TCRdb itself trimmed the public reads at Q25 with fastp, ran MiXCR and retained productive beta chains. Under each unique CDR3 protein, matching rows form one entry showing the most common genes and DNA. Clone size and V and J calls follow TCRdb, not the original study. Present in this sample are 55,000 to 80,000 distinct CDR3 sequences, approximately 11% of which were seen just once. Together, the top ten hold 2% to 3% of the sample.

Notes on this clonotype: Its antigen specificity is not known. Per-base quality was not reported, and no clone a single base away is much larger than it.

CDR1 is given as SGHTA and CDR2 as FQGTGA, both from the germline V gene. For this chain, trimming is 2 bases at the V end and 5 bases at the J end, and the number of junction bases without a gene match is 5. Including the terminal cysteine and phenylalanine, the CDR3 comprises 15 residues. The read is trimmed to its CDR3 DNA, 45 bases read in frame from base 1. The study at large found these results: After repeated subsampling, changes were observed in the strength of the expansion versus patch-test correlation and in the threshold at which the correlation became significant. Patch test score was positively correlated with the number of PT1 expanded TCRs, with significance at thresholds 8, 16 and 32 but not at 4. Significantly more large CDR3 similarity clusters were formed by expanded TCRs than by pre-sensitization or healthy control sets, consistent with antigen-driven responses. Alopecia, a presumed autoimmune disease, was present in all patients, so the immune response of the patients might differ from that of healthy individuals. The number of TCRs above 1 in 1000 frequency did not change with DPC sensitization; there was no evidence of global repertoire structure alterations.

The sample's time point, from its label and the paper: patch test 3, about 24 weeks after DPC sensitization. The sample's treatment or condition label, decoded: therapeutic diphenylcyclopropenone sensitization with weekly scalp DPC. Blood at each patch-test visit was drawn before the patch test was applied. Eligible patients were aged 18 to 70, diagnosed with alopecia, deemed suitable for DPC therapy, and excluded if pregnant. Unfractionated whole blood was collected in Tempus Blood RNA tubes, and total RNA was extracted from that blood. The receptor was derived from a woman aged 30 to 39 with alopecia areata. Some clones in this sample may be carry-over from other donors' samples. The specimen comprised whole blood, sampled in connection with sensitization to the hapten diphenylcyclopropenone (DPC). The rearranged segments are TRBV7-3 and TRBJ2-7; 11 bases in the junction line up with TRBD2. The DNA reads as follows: TGTGCCAGCAGCTTAGAGACTAGCGGGAACCACGAGCAGTACTTC. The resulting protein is CASSLETSGNHEQYF.